Listed below are T cell receptor beta chains from one sample, sequenced in a study of blood T cell repertoires in COVID-19. Libraries were prepared by immunoSEQ multiplex PCR; TCRdb keeps only in-frame clonotypes and omits some of them. The table has about 60,000 clones, 55% to 80% seen once; the top ten hold around 4.8%. The sequenced sample was peripheral blood. These receptors originate from a woman in her 70s with COVID-19, enrolled during active disease. CDR3s include the opening cysteine and the closing phenylalanine or tryptophan. The D gene is left open where the match is weak. Rows may omit the clone size; those that give it use once, few, many or a size class.

v_call: TRBV12-3/TRBV12-4
j_call: TRBJ1-2
d_call: -
clone_size: -
cdr3_aa: CASGRLTYGYTF
cdr3_nt: TGTGCCAGCGGGCGACTAACCTATGGCTACACCTTC

v_call: TRBV15
j_call: TRBJ2-3
d_call: TRBD2
clone_size: -
cdr3_aa: CATSSKESGRASTDTQYF
cdr3_nt: TGTGCCACCAGCAGTAAAGAAAGCGGGAGGGCCTCGACAGATACGCAGTATTTT

v_call: TRBV27
j_call: TRBJ2-1
d_call: TRBD2
clone_size: -
cdr3_aa: CASSLISGRALDQFF
cdr3_nt: TGTGCCAGCAGTTTGATAAGCGGGAGGGCCCTAGACCAGTTCTTC

v_call: TRBV7-2
j_call: TRBJ2-1
d_call: -
clone_size: -
cdr3_aa: CASSRGGGKEFF
cdr3_nt: TGTGCCAGCAGCCGAGGTGGGGGGAAGGAGTTCTTC

v_call: TRBV5-6
j_call: TRBJ2-2
d_call: TRBD1
clone_size: -
cdr3_aa: CASSLGQGATGELFF
cdr3_nt: TGTGCCAGCAGCTTAGGACAGGGTGCCACCGGGGAGCTGTTTTTT

v_call: TRBV19
j_call: TRBJ2-3
d_call: -
clone_size: -
cdr3_aa: CAIGGVALSTQYF
cdr3_nt: TGTGCCATCGGTGGGGTAGCGCTTAGTACGCAGTATTTT

v_call: TRBV6-4
j_call: TRBJ2-1
d_call: TRBD2
clone_size: -
cdr3_aa: CASSDSTGGSYNEQFF
cdr3_nt: TGTGCCAGCAGTGACTCGACGGGAGGTTCCTACAATGAGCAGTTCTTC

v_call: TRBV5-4
j_call: TRBJ2-6
d_call: TRBD1
clone_size: -
cdr3_aa: CASSAWTGTTGANVLTF
cdr3_nt: TGTGCCAGCAGCGCCTGGACAGGGACCACGGGGGCCAACGTCCTGACTTTC

v_call: TRBV5-1
j_call: TRBJ1-2
d_call: -
clone_size: -
cdr3_aa: CASSLAGTAGYTF
cdr3_nt: TGCGCCAGCAGCTTGGCAGGGACTGCTGGCTACACCTTC

v_call: TRBV6-5
j_call: TRBJ1-5
d_call: -
clone_size: -
cdr3_aa: CASSYYRVGQPQHF
cdr3_nt: TGTGCCAGCAGCTATTACAGGGTCGGCCAGCCCCAGCATTTT

v_call: TRBV4-3
j_call: TRBJ1-2
d_call: TRBD1
clone_size: -
cdr3_aa: CASSPGQNYGYTF
cdr3_nt: TGCGCCAGCAGCCCGGGACAGAACTATGGCTACACCTTC

v_call: TRBV19
j_call: TRBJ1-1
d_call: -
clone_size: -
cdr3_aa: CASKGLTEAFF
cdr3_nt: TGTGCCAGTAAGGGGCTTACCGAAGCTTTCTTT

v_call: TRBV5-4
j_call: TRBJ2-5
d_call: -
clone_size: -
cdr3_aa: CASSLVGQFQETQYF
cdr3_nt: TGTGCCAGCAGCTTGGTAGGACAGTTCCAAGAGACCCAGTACTTC

v_call: TRBV2
j_call: TRBJ2-7
d_call: -
clone_size: -
cdr3_aa: CASSRTGYEQYF
cdr3_nt: TGTGCCAGCAGCCGCACAGGGTACGAGCAGTACTTC

v_call: TRBV4-1
j_call: TRBJ1-1
d_call: -
clone_size: -
cdr3_aa: CASSYRSGQNTEAFF
cdr3_nt: TGCGCCAGCAGCTATAGATCGGGACAGAACACTGAAGCTTTCTTT

v_call: TRBV19
j_call: TRBJ1-2
d_call: -
clone_size: -
cdr3_aa: CASSMVPPTYGYTF
cdr3_nt: TGTGCCAGTAGTATGGTTCCTCCTACCTATGGCTACACCTTC

v_call: TRBV24-1
j_call: TRBJ1-1
d_call: -
clone_size: -
cdr3_aa: CATSDFKGIRNTEAFF
cdr3_nt: TGTGCCACCAGTGATTTTAAGGGGATTCGTAACACTGAAGCTTTCTTT

v_call: TRBV12-5
j_call: TRBJ2-1
d_call: TRBD1
clone_size: -
cdr3_aa: CASGSVPGTGDEQFF
cdr3_nt: TGTGCTAGTGGTTCGGTACCTGGGACAGGGGATGAGCAGTTCTTC

v_call: TRBV7-3
j_call: TRBJ1-6
d_call: -
clone_size: -
cdr3_aa: CASSSQGPNSPLHF
cdr3_nt: TGTGCCAGCAGCTCACAGGGACCTAATTCACCCCTCCACTTT

v_call: TRBV29-1
j_call: TRBJ2-1
d_call: -
clone_size: few
cdr3_aa: CSARGYNEQFF
cdr3_nt: TGCAGCGCGCGGGGCTACAATGAGCAGTTCTTC

v_call: TRBV10-3
j_call: TRBJ1-4
d_call: -
clone_size: -
cdr3_aa: CAISPRRGEKLFF
cdr3_nt: TGTGCCATCAGTCCCAGGCGAGGGGAAAAACTGTTTTTT

v_call: TRBV13
j_call: TRBJ1-2
d_call: TRBD1
clone_size: few
cdr3_aa: CASSRGRGGYTF
cdr3_nt: TGTGCCAGCAGCAGGGGGCGCGGAGGCTACACCTTC

v_call: TRBV4-2
j_call: TRBJ2-1
d_call: TRBD2
clone_size: -
cdr3_aa: CASSQAGLAGGYDEQFF
cdr3_nt: TGTGCCAGCAGCCAAGCCGGGCTAGCGGGGGGATACGATGAGCAGTTCTTC

v_call: TRBV24-1
j_call: TRBJ1-5
d_call: TRBD1
clone_size: -
cdr3_aa: CATSAAGGGQPQHF
cdr3_nt: TGTGCCACCAGTGCGGCAGGGGGAGGTCAGCCCCAGCATTTT

v_call: TRBV23-1
j_call: TRBJ2-1
d_call: -
clone_size: -
cdr3_aa: CASSQSSAYNEQFF
cdr3_nt: TGCGCCAGCAGTCAATCATCGGCCTACAATGAGCAGTTCTTC

v_call: TRBV3-1/TRBV3-2
j_call: TRBJ2-1
d_call: -
clone_size: -
cdr3_aa: CASSQDRAGADEQFF
cdr3_nt: TGTGCCAGCAGCCAAGATAGGGCAGGGGCGGATGAGCAGTTCTTC

v_call: TRBV7-2
j_call: TRBJ1-1
d_call: -
clone_size: -
cdr3_aa: CASSLKGGIEAFF
cdr3_nt: TGTGCCAGCAGCTTGAAGGGCGGGATTGAAGCTTTCTTT

v_call: TRBV4-2
j_call: TRBJ2-5
d_call: TRBD1
clone_size: -
cdr3_aa: CASSSRTGASETQYF
cdr3_nt: TGTGCCAGCAGCAGCCGGACAGGGGCCTCGGAGACCCAGTACTTC

v_call: TRBV9
j_call: TRBJ2-7
d_call: TRBD2
clone_size: -
cdr3_aa: CASSVGGRGGSEQYF
cdr3_nt: TGTGCCAGCAGCGTAGGCGGGCGGGGGGGCTCCGAGCAGTACTTC

v_call: TRBV9
j_call: TRBJ2-1
d_call: TRBD2
clone_size: -
cdr3_aa: CASSVGGGYNEQFF
cdr3_nt: TGTGCCAGCAGCGTAGGCGGGGGGTACAATGAGCAGTTCTTC

v_call: TRBV10-3
j_call: TRBJ2-7
d_call: -
clone_size: few
cdr3_aa: CAISEFADEQYF
cdr3_nt: TGTGCCATCAGTGAGTTTGCAGACGAGCAGTACTTC